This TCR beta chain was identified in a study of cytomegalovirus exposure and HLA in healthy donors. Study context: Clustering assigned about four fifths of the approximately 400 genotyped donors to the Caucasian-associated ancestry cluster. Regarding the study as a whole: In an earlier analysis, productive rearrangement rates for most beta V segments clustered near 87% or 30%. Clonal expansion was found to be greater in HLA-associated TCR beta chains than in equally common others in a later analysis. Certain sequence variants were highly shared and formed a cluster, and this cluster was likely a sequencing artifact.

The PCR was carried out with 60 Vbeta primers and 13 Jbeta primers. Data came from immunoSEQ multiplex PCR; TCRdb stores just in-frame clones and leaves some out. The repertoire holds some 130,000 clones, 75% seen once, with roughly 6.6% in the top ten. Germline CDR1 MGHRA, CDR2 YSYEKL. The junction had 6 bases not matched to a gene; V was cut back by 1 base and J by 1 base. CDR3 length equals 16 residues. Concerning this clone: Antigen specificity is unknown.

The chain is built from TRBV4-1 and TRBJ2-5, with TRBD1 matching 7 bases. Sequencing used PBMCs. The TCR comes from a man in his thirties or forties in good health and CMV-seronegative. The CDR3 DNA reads TGCGCCAGCAGCCAAGGGACAGGCGCCCCCCAAGAGACCCAGTACTTC. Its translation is CASSQGTGAPQETQYF.